The clone carrying this T cell receptor (beta chain) was detected a few times. Profiling relied on immunoSEQ multiplex PCR, and the TCRdb table lists in-frame clones only, not all of them. Of about 2.1 million clones in the sample, about 92% were seen once. This sample was taken from a study of shared clonotypes between healthy human individuals. The germline gives CDR1 MDHEN, CDR2 SYDVKM. The CDR3 loop spans 13 amino acids. V dropped 11 bases and J dropped 2 bases, with 13 bases sitting between them. In the naive CD8 group, cells lacked CD45RO and were positively selected for CCR7, so terminally differentiated effector memory CD45RA+ cells were left out.

The sequenced sample was naive CD8+ T cells from PBMCs. This sequence was found in a young man in good health. Some clones in this sample may be carry-over from other donors' samples. The gene calls are TRBV28 and TRBJ1-5, with D unclear. The CDR3 spells CASSDIGNQPQHF. In nucleotides, the CDR3 is TGTGCCTCCTCAGACATCGGCAATCAGCCCCAGCATTTT.